The TCR beta chain described here comes from a study of T-cell reconstitution after alpha-beta-depleted transplantation in children. The CDR3 loop spans 15 amino acids. In germline, CDR1 is LGHDT, CDR2 YNNKEL (reference sequence). Trimming removed 3 bases from V and 0 bases from J, with 12 bases in between. General study points: The authors attributed T-cell counts and diversity one year after transplant mostly to newly produced T cells. Several hundred graft clones that had expanded were reportedly the source of alpha-beta T cells about two months after transplant. The study traced high day-60 TCRbeta diversity in some patients to surviving recipient T cells and thymic progenitors.

This clonotype was seen more than once but under ten times. The antigen remains unidentified. Unique molecular identifiers were built into the TCRbeta library. TCRdb used MiXCR to reprocess the PCR reads, holding one entry per CDR3 protein. The profile shows around 960,000 distinct CDR3 sequences, 25% to 30% of them singletons. The sequence came from a boy under three years old who had a stem cell transplant for SCID, so the T cells may come from the graft donor. The sample was PBMCs, mostly from graft donor cells, taken 360 days after TCRalphabeta/CD19-depleted stem cell transplant. The genes are TRBV3-1 and TRBJ2-7; either TRBD1 or TRBD2 may supply D (6 bases each). The CDR3: CASSHVGGVSYEQYF. The DNA for the CDR3 is TGTGCCAGCAGCCATGTCGGGGGCGTCTCCTACGAGCAGTACTTC.